The next 16 T cell receptor beta chains were all read from a single sample in a study of blood T cell repertoires in COVID-19. Clones were sequenced by immunoSEQ multiplex PCR, and TCRdb holds only the in-frame ones, with some missing. The sample consists of about 200,000 clones, 65% to 85% of them appearing once. Sequencing input: PBMCs or T cells enriched from blood (not recorded which). Source of these receptors: a woman aged 40 to 49 with acute COVID-19.

CDR3 bases: TGTGCCAGCAGTCGATTCAATGGACTAGCGGGAGGAGGCGAGCAGTACTTC. It encodes CASSRFNGLAGGGEQYF. The J gene is TRBJ2-7, the V gene TRBV27; 14 bases map to TRBD2. Germline V gene lookup returns CDR1 MNHEY and CDR2 SMNVEV (reference sequence). The CDR3 runs 17 residues. The V gene end was trimmed by 5 bases and the J gene end by 6 bases; junction bases not matched to a gene: 12.

This clone was detected only a few times. The chain joins TRBV28 to TRBJ2-7, with D maybe TRBD1 (6 bases). Looked up from germline, CDR1 is MDHEN and CDR2 is SYDVKM. The V gene lost 2 bases and the J gene lost 5 bases, with 7 bases spanning the gap. CDR3 length: 12 residues. CDR3 amino acids: CASSLPGDEQYF. CDR3 DNA: TGTGCCAGCAGTTTACCAGGGGACGAGCAGTACTTC.

This chain links TRBV10-1 with TRBJ1-2; a weak D match, TRBD1 (5 bases). V lost 5 bases to trimming and J lost 4 bases, with 14 bases between them. CDR1 and CDR2 from the germline V gene are WNHNN and SYGVQD (reference sequence). The CDR3 covers 14 residues. The CDR3 DNA is TGCGCCAGCAGTCCTAGGGGTTACGGCTATGGCTACACCTTC. It translates to CASSPRGYGYGYTF.

The chain couples TRBV6-4 to TRBJ1-2; tentative D call: TRBD1 (6 bases). The germline V gene encodes CDR1 MRHNA and CDR2 SNTAGT. The CDR3 extends over 15 amino acids. V lost 3 bases to trimming and J lost 2 bases, with 13 bases between them. CDR3: CASSEGAGANYGYTF. The DNA of the CDR3 is TGTGCCAGCAGTGAGGGAGCAGGGGCCAACTATGGCTACACCTTC.

The rearrangement joins TRBV27 to TRBJ1-1, with D uncertain. The CDR3 sequence is 11 residues long. Germline loops: CDR1 MNHEY, CDR2 SMNVEV (reference sequence). Trimming cost V 8 bases and J 3 bases, with 7 bases left between them. Here the CDR3 reads CASLGYTEAFF. CDR3 nucleotide sequence: TGTGCCAGCCTCGGGTACACTGAAGCTTTCTTT.

This chain links TRBV5-1 with TRBJ2-1; 10 nucleotides align to TRBD2. With 0 bases clipped from V and 4 bases from J, the junction kept 1 base outside the gene matches. Germline V gives CDR1 SGHRS, CDR2 YFSETQ. The CDR3 is 15 residues long. Here the CDR3 DNA reads TGCGCCAGCAGCTTGGTTAGCGGGGGGTACAATGAGCAGTTCTTC. The encoded protein is CASSLVSGGYNEQFF.

This clone was detected only once. This rearrangement joins TRBV30 to TRBJ2-3, with 8 positions matching TRBD2. Germline-derived CDR1 and CDR2 are GTSNPN and SVGIG (reference sequence). The CDR3 runs 16 residues. V lost 2 bases and J lost 0; bases outside the gene matches: 7. The CDR3 DNA follows: TGTGCCTGGAGTAGTCAGCGGGGGACTAGCACAGATACGCAGTATTTT. This gives the protein CAWSSQRGTSTDTQYF.

The chain recombines TRBV29-1 with TRBJ1-4, with D possibly TRBD1 on 5 matching bases. The CDR3 spans 14 residues. Trimming removed 6 bases at V and 7 bases at J, with 18 bases between. Germline assignment: CDR1 SQVTM and CDR2 ANQGSEA. CDR3 coding DNA: TGCAGCGTCACGTCAGGCCCCGACAGTGAAAAACTGTTTTTT. This codes for CSVTSGPDSEKLFF.

V is TRBV29-1 and J is TRBJ2-5; a weak D match, TRBD2 (5 bases). The length of the CDR3 is 13 residues. The ends were cut back, 1 base at V and 5 bases at J, with 11 bases in the middle. Germline lookup yields CDR1 SQVTM and CDR2 ANQGSEA. Here the CDR3 DNA reads TGCAGCGTTGAAGTCGTGACGGGGGAGACCCAGTACTTC. This sequence encodes CSVEVVTGETQYF.

As DNA, the CDR3 is TGCGCCAGCAGTGAGGGCAGGTCTTTCGGCAATCAGCCCCAGCATTTT. Translation gives CASSEGRSFGNQPQHF. The chain has TRBV10-2 and TRBJ1-5; D is uncertain. V lost 2 bases and J lost 2, with 13 bases in between. The CDR3 totals 16 residues. In germline, CDR1 is WSHSY, CDR2 SAAADI.

This chain uses TRBV7-9 with TRBJ2-3; weak D call: TRBD1 (5 bases). Germline V CDR1 and CDR2: SEHNR, FQNEAQ (reference sequence). The CDR3 contains 15 residues. Between the trimmed V and J ends, which lost 1 base and 4 bases, there was a span of 12 bases. The CDR3 here is CASSLDTKGADTQYF. The CDR3 DNA sequence: TGTGCCAGCAGCTTAGACACCAAAGGGGCAGATACGCAGTATTTT.

The chain employs TRBV6-5 and TRBJ1-2, with TRBD1 as a possible D gene (5 bases). This CDR3 has 13 residues. Trimming shortened V by 10 bases and J by 4 bases, and 16 bases separated the two germline ends. Looked up from germline, CDR1 is MNHEY and CDR2 is SVGAGI. The CDR3 region is CANGAGQLYGYTF. The DNA of the CDR3 is TGTGCCAATGGGGCCGGGCAGCTCTATGGCTACACCTTC.

In this sample, this clone turned up a few times. This rearrangement joins TRBV7-9 to TRBJ1-3; D gene unclear. V lost 3 bases, J lost 1 base, and 4 bases lay in between. The CDR3 covers 13 residues. Germline V gene lookup returns CDR1 SEHNR and CDR2 FQNEAQ (reference sequence). CDR3 in DNA: TGTGCCAGCAGCTTTGAGTCTGGAAACACCATATATTTT. Translating it yields CASSFESGNTIYF.

This chain joins TRBV5-4 and TRBJ1-6; 7 nucleotides match TRBD1. This CDR3 spans 15 amino acids. The germline V gene has CDR1 SGHNT and CDR2 YYREEE (reference sequence). Trimming cost V 4 bases and J 4 bases; bases outside gene matches: 5. CDR3 nucleotides: TGTGCCAGCAGCCCAGGGGGGATATATAATTCACCCCTCCACTTT. This encodes CASSPGGIYNSPLHF.

This clone was recorded once. The V and J genes are TRBV10-1 and TRBJ1-6; TRBD1 matches 7 bases. This CDR3 has 13 residues. Germline V gives CDR1 WNHNN, CDR2 SYGVQD (reference sequence). The V segment lost 5 bases and the J segment 8 bases; nucleotides outside the gene matches: 3. In nucleotides, the CDR3 is TGCGCCAGCAGTCCCAGGGGGGATTCACCCCTCCACTTT. Translating it yields CASSPRGDSPLHF.

This clone was picked up a small number of times. The gene calls are TRBV11-2 and TRBJ2-1; TRBD2 aligns across 8 bases. CDR3 length equals 17 residues. Trimming cost V 5 bases and J 4 bases; bases outside gene matches: 13. CDR1 and CDR2 from the germline V gene are SGHAT and FQNNGV. CDR3 region: CASSTQGGSGVYNEQFF. The CDR3 nucleotides read TGTGCCAGCAGCACCCAGGGTGGTAGCGGGGTTTACAATGAGCAGTTCTTC.